A single T cell receptor beta chain is shown here with its context. Its cognate antigen is unknown. The sample belongs to a study of post-analysis software for immune sequencing data. Study-level points and caveats: Among five TRBV segments more frequent in patients than controls were TRBV5-6, TRBV5-1 and TRBV20-1.

The CDR3 has 15 residues. Losses at the gene ends were 8 bases for V and 5 bases for J; bases not matched to a gene: 10. Germline V gene lookup returns CDR1 ENHRY and CDR2 SYGVKD. Prepared TCR beta cDNA libraries contained unique molecular identifiers. Each CDR3 protein is one row after TCRdb ran MiXCR on the PCR reads. The sample gives 650,000 to 900,000 distinct CDR3 sequences, about 45% of which show up once; 4.9% is in the top ten. V usage is TRBV10-3 and J usage is TRBJ2-3; 10 nucleotides agree with TRBD2. This receptor was identified in a girl aged 5-17 years with multiple sclerosis. The sample consisted of blood. CDR3 loop: CAIASSSGRGDTQYF. DNA for the CDR3: TGTGCCATCGCGTCCTCGAGCGGGAGGGGAGATACGCAGTATTTT.